Listed here are 15 T cell receptor beta chains from one sample, sequenced in a study of blood T cell repertoires in COVID-19. Libraries were prepared by immunoSEQ multiplex PCR; TCRdb keeps only in-frame clonotypes and omits some of them. The sample includes about 150,000 clones, 86% of them seen just once. Sequenced material: peripheral blood. The receptors were gathered from a middle-aged man with active or convalescent COVID-19.

The chain employs TRBV21-1 and TRBJ1-2; TRBD1, the D gene given by the table, was not confirmed from the DNA. TRBV21-1 is noted as a pseudogene. CDR3 size: 14 residues. CDR3 region: CASSKKRQGYGYTF. The CDR3 nucleotides are TGTGCCAGCAGCAAAAAGAGACAGGGCTATGGCTACACCTTC.

The chain uses TRBV6-1 and TRBJ2-3, with 7 bases fitting TRBD1. Germline CDR1 and CDR2: MNHNS and SASEGT. The CDR3 length is 15 residues. The J segment lost 2 bases and the V segment lost 3 bases, leaving 5 bases of the junction unmatched. The CDR3 loop reads CASSEGQPTTDTQYF. In DNA, the CDR3 is TGTGCCAGCAGTGAGGGACAGCCCACCACAGATACGCAGTATTTT.

Concerning this clone itself: Different DNA sequences within this sample yield the same CDR3. The gene calls are TRBV19 and TRBJ1-1; D perhaps matches TRBD1 (6 bases). Germline loops: CDR1 LNHDA, CDR2 SQIVND (reference sequence). Trimming cost V 4 bases and J 0 bases, with 9 bases left between them. This CDR3 has 14 residues. The DNA of the CDR3 is TGTGCCAGTAGTAAGGGGGGGGTGAACACTGAAGCTTTCTTT. This encodes CASSKGGVNTEAFF.

The chain employs TRBV5-1 and TRBJ2-2; D is ambiguous. Between the trimmed V and J ends, which lost 2 bases and 6 bases, there was a span of 17 bases. The CDR3 length is 16 residues. The V gene's germline CDR1 is SGHRS and CDR2 YFSETQ. The CDR3 DNA reads as TGCGCCAGCAGCTTTCAGTTCACCCCGGCGGCCGGGGAGCTGTTTTTT. This codes for CASSFQFTPAAGELFF.

This sequence joins TRBV6-4 and TRBJ1-3; D gene uncertain. Trimming cost V 5 bases and J 0 bases, with 14 bases left between them. This CDR3 has 16 residues. The germline V gene has CDR1 MRHNA and CDR2 SNTAGT. The CDR3 nucleotides are TGTGCCAGCAGTTCATACCAGGTCCTCTCTGGAAACACCATATATTTT. Translating gives CASSSYQVLSGNTIYF.

This clone was detected once. This sequence joins TRBV5-1 and TRBJ1-1, with a weak D call TRBD1 (6 bases). Trimming left V 4 bases short and J 6 bases short, with 13 bases between. Germline CDR1 SGHRS, CDR2 YFSETQ. The CDR3 length is 13 residues. CDR3 nucleotide sequence: TGCGCCAGCAGCATACAGGGAGTCGCTGAAGCTTTCTTT. Protein: CASSIQGVAEAFF. The full variable domain, in which reference TRBV5-1 and TRBJ1-1 provide the parts outside the CDR3, is KAGVTQTPRYLIKTRGQQVTLSCSPISGHRSVSWYQQTPGQGLQFLFEYFSETQRNKGNFPGRFSGRQFSNSRSEMNVSTLELGDSALYLCASSIQGVAEAFFGQGTRLTVV.

The V call is TRBV19, the J call TRBJ2-7; 7 bases match TRBD1. J lost 4 bases, V lost 7 bases, and 7 bases had no gene match. The CDR3 is 13 amino acids. Germline loops: CDR1 LNHDA, CDR2 SQIVND (reference sequence). CDR3 sequence (DNA): TGTGCCAGTAACTCAAGGACAGGTTACGAGCAGTACTTC. It encodes CASNSRTGYEQYF.

As concerns this clone: Other DNA sequences in this specimen translate into the identical CDR3. This chain links TRBV9 with TRBJ2-5; 10 nucleotides align to TRBD2. V was clipped by 0 bases and J by 5 bases; unmatched bases: 4. The CDR3 runs 15 residues. Germline V gives CDR1 SGDLS, CDR2 YYNGEE. The CDR3 sequence is CASSVAAGGRETQYF. The CDR3 region has the DNA TGTGCCAGCAGCGTAGCAGCGGGGGGGCGGGAGACCCAGTACTTC.

The chain couples TRBV5-6 to TRBJ2-1; TRBD2 agrees at 9 bases. Germline V CDR1 and CDR2: SGHDT, YYEEEE. This CDR3 comprises 13 residues. Unmatched junction bases numbered 6, after V lost 5 bases and J lost 9 bases. CDR3: CASRGLAGGEQFF. CDR3 DNA sequence: TGTGCCAGCAGGGGACTAGCTGGAGGTGAGCAGTTCTTC.

Notes on this clone: This same CDR3 is encoded by further DNA sequences in the sample. The V call is TRBV7-3, the J call TRBJ1-2, with 7 positions matching TRBD1. The CDR3 sequence is 15 residues long. Trimming took 5 bases from V and 3 from J; bases not matched to a gene: 9. Germline CDR1 and CDR2: SGHTA and FQGTGA. This CDR3 reads CASSPGGTADYGYTF. The CDR3, as DNA: TGTGCCAGCAGCCCTGGGGGGACAGCGGACTATGGCTACACCTTC.

This clone has a single count. The genes are TRBV24-1 and TRBJ1-2, with 9 bases identical to TRBD1. V lost 1 base, J lost 6 bases, and 14 bases stayed unmatched. The CDR3 spans 18 residues. Per the germline V gene, CDR1 is KGHDR and CDR2 is SFDVKD. This chain's CDR3 is CATSDLGGSGTGMNGYTF. The CDR3 DNA sequence: TGTGCCACCAGTGATTTAGGGGGCTCCGGGACAGGGATGAATGGCTACACCTTC.

The chain has TRBV11-3 and TRBJ2-1; 9 nucleotides align to TRBD2. The germline gives CDR1 SGHNT, CDR2 YENEEA. The CDR3 loop spans 15 amino acids. V was clipped by 5 bases and J by 2 bases; unmatched bases: 4. The CDR3 sequence: CASSLIAGAYNEQFF. In DNA, the CDR3 is TGTGCCAGCAGCCTAATAGCGGGGGCCTACAATGAGCAGTTCTTC.

The chain joins TRBV18 to TRBJ1-5; D is unclear. Germline V CDR1 and CDR2: KGHSH, LQKENI. This CDR3 spans 15 amino acids. Trimming removed 3 bases at V and 0 bases at J, with 9 bases between. The CDR3 region has the DNA TGTGCCAGCTCACCGGGAGGGAGTAGCAATCAGCCCCAGCATTTT. The encoded protein is CASSPGGSSNQPQHF.

The chain uses TRBV4-2 and TRBJ2-7; TRBD2 matches at 13 bases. Trimming took 2 bases from V and 4 from J; bases not matched to a gene: 2. The germline V gene encodes CDR1 LGHNA and CDR2 YNFKEQ. The length of the CDR3 is 15 residues. The CDR3 here is CASSQTSGGAYEQYF. Here the CDR3 DNA reads TGTGCCAGCAGCCAAACTAGCGGGGGGGCTTACGAGCAGTACTTC.

The chain carries TRBV11-2 and TRBJ1-2, with D hard to call. Germline values: CDR1 SGHAT, CDR2 FQNNGV. This CDR3 is built from 12 residues. The V and J ends lost 3 bases and 6 bases respectively, with 8 bases between them. The CDR3 region has the DNA TGTGCCAGCAGCTTTGAGGGTCATGGCTACACCTTC. The encoded protein is CASSFEGHGYTF. Full variable domain (rest looked up from reference TRBV11-2 and TRBJ1-2): EAGVAQSPRYKIIEKRQSVAFWCNPISGHATLYWYQQILGQGPKLLIQFQNNGVVDDSQLPKDRFSAERLKGVDSTLKIQPAKLEDSAVYLCASSFEGHGYTFGSGTRLTVV.